This T cell receptor beta chain was sequenced for a study of beta chain features in type 1 diabetes. Whole-study results and caveats: Insertion counts at VDJ junctions were lower in type 1 diabetes patients, who also showed more deletions there. In comparison with healthy donors, patients had naive, central memory and Treg TCRB repertoires that appeared more similar.

This clone was seen many times. The antigen is not known. Based on CD45RO/CCR7/CD25/CD127/CD95/CD27, CD4+ regulatory, stem cell-like memory, naive and central memory cells were sorted. Post-sort purity exceeded 98% for all sorted populations. Expressed TCRB transcripts were sequenced, since all the RNA that had been isolated was reverse transcribed. The method was immunoSEQ multiplex PCR; TCRdb's version includes in-frame clones alone and lacks a portion of them. The sample shows some 220,000 clones, 11% of them seen only once. Trimming cost V 1 base and J 6 bases, with 12 bases left between them. The CDR3 length is 13 residues. CDR1 is SQVTM, CDR2 ANQGSEA, per germline.

This receptor was obtained from a man aged 18-30 years in good health. V gene TRBV29-1 combines with J gene TRBJ1-2, with D uncertain. The material sequenced was central memory CD4+ T cells from blood. In nucleotides, the CDR3 is TGCAGCGTTGAAGGGACGGTCTCAAATGGCTACACCTTC. This gives the protein CSVEGTVSNGYTF.